Sequencing of this T cell receptor beta chain was carried out in a study of CD8 T cells in Susac syndrome. Study summary: Patients with Susac syndrome were therapy-naive, on corticosteroids, or on intravenous immunoglobulin alone at blood draw.

With random hexamers, roughly 0.45 to 1 ug RNA was reverse transcribed. TCRdb reanalysed the immunoSEQ multiplex PCR reads using MiXCR and keeps one entry per CDR3 protein. The sample carries some 130,000 distinct CDR3 sequences, 95% recorded once. The study, taken as a whole, reports: Susac CD8+ cells expanded clonally the most in TEMRA cells and in active patients.

This CDR3 is built from 13 residues. Per the germline V gene, CDR1 is SSHAT and CDR2 is FNYEAQ (reference sequence). To note about this clonotype: Its specificity is not known. At one end the junction does not follow the germline gene, possibly because of a read error.

This rearrangement joins TRBV7-7 to TRBJ1-5; D gene ambiguous. The TCR comes from a human donor with Susac syndrome. The sample taken for sequencing was CD8+ T cells from PBMCs. The CDR3 nucleotides read TGTGCTAGCAGCTTATCGGCGGGTCAGCCCCAGCATTTT. This translates into CASSLSAGQPQHF.